The T cell receptor (beta chain) described here comes from a study of early T cells in non-severe SARS-CoV-2 infection. Germline CDR1 and CDR2: DFQATT and SNEGSKA (reference sequence). The junction had 7 bases not matched to a gene; V was cut back by 6 bases and J by 3 bases. There are 14 residues in the CDR3. The table lists this clonotype with a few counts. TCRdb reprocessed the 5' RACE reads via MiXCR and lists one record per CDR3 protein. The sample consists of some 82,000 distinct CDR3 sequences, 5% to 7% of them appearing once. The rearrangement uses TRBV20-1 and TRBJ2-2; TRBD1 aligns across 7 bases. The sequence derives from an adult who was a healthcare worker with PCR-confirmed SARS-CoV-2 infection or an uninfected control (not recorded which). Sample: whole blood. The CDR3 bases are TGCAGTGCGGCCCTACAGGGGTACACCGGGGAGCTGTTTTTT. Protein product: CSAALQGYTGELFF.